This T cell receptor beta chain was observed in a study of PD-1 blockade in classical Hodgkin lymphoma. TCRdb keeps only in-frame clones here, not all; method: immunoSEQ multiplex PCR. The profile shows approximately 12,000 clones, around 77% of them singletons. All the patients suffered relapse after autologous stem cell transplantation, and brentuximab vedotin exposure differed. There are 11 residues in the CDR3. V lost 3 bases to trimming and J lost 0 bases, with 2 bases between them. The germline gives CDR1 DFQATT, CDR2 SNEGSKA (reference sequence). V gene TRBV20-1 combines with J gene TRBJ1-1; D not resolved. Source: peripheral blood mononuclear cells (PBMCs), taken at baseline. The clonotype comes from a human donor with classical Hodgkin lymphoma. The CDR3 loop reads CSASMNTEAFF. The CDR3 nucleotides read TGCAGTGCTAGCATGAACACTGAAGCTTTCTTT.